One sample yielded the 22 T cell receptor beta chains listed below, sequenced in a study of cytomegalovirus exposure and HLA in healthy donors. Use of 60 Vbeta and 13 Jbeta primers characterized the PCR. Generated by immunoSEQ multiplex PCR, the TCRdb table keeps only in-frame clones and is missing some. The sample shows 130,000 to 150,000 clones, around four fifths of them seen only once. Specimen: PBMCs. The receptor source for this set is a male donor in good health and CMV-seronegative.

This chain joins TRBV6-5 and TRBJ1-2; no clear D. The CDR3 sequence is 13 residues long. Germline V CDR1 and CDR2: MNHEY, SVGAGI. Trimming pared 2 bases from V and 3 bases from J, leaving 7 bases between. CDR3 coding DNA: TGTGCCAGCAGTTACGGCACAGACTATGGCTACACCTTC. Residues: CASSYGTDYGYTF.

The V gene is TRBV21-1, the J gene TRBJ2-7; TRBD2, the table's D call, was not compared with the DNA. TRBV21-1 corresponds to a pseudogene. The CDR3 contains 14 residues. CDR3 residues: CASSKGGIPYEQYF. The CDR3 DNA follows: TGTGCCAGCAGCAAGGGCGGGATACCCTACGAGCAGTACTTC.

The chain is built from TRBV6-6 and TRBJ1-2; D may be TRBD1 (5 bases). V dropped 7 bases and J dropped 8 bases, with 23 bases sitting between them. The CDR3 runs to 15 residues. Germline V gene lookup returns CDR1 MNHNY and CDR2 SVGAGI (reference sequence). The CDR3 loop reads CASNFFYRDSRGYTF. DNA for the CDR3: TGTGCCAGCAATTTTTTCTACCGGGACTCACGGGGCTACACCTTC.

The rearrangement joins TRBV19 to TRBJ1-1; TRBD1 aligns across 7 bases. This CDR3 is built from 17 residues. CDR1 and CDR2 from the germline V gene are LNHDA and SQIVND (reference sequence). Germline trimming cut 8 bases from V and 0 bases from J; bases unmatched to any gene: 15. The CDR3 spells CASRPLTGQGVNTEAFF. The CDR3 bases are TGTGCCAGTCGACCGTTGACAGGGCAAGGGGTGAACACTGAAGCTTTCTTT.

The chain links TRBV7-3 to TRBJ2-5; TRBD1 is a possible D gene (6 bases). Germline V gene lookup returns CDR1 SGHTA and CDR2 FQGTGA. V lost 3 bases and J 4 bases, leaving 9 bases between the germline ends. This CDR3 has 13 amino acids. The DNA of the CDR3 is TGTGCCAGCAGCTTCGGCAGGGGAGAGACCCAGTACTTC. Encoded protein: CASSFGRGETQYF. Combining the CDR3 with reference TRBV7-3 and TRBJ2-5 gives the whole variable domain GAGVSQTPSNKVTEKGKYVELRCDPISGHTALYWYRQSLGQGPEFLIYFQGTGAADDSGLPNDRFFAVRPEGSVSTLKIQRTERGDSAVYLCASSFGRGETQYFGPGTRLLVL.

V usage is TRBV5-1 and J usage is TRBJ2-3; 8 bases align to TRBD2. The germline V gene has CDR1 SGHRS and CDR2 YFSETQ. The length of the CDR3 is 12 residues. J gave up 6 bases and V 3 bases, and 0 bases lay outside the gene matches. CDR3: CASSSGGDTQYF. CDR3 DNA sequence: TGCGCCAGCAGCTCGGGGGGGGATACGCAGTATTTT.

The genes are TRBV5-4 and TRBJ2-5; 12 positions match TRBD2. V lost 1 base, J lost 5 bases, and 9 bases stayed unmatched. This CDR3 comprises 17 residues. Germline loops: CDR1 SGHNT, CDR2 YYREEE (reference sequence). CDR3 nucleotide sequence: TGTGCCAGCAGCTTGACCAGACTAGCGGGGGTAGGTGAGACCCAGTACTTC. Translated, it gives CASSLTRLAGVGETQYF.

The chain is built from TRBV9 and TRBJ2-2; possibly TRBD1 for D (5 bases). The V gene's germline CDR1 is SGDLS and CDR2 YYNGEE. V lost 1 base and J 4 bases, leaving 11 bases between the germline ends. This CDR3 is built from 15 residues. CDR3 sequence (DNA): TGTGCCAGCAGCGTATATCAGGGTGGCACCGGGGAGCTGTTTTTT. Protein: CASSVYQGGTGELFF.

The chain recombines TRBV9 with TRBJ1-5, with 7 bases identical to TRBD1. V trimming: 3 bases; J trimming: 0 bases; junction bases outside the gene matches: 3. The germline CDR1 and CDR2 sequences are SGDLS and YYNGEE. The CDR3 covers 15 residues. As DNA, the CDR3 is TGTGCCAGCAGCGCGCAGGGGGATAGCAATCAGCCCCAGCATTTT. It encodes CASSAQGDSNQPQHF.

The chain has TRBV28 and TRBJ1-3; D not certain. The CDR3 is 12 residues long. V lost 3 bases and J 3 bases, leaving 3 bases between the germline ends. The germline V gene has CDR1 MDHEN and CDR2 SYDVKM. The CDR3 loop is CASSFHGNTIYF. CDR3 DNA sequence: TGTGCCAGCAGTTTCCATGGAAACACCATATATTTT.

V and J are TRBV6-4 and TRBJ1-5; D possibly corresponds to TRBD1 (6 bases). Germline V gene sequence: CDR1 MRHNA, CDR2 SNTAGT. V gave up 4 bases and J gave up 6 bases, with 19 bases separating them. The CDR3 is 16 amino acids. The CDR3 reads CASSAPRLGATQPQHF. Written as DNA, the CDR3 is TGTGCCAGCAGTGCCCCCCGTCTGGGGGCGACTCAGCCCCAGCATTTT.

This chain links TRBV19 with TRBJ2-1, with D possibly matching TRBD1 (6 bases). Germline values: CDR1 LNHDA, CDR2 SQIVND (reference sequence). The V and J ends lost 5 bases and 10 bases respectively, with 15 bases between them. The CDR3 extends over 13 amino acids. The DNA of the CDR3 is TGTGCCAGTAGTCCCACGACAGGAGCCGAGCAGTTCTTC. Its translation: CASSPTTGAEQFF.

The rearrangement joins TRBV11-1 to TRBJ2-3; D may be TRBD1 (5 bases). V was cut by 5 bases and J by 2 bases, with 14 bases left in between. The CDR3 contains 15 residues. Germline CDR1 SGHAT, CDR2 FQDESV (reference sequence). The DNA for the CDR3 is TGTGCCAGCAGCCCTACAGGCTACGCCACAGATACGCAGTATTTT. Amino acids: CASSPTGYATDTQYF.

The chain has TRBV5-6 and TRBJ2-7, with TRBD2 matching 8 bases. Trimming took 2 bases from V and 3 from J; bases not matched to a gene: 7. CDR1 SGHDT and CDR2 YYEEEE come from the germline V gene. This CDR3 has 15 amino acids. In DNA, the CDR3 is TGTGCCAGCAGCTTACGCGGGAGGAGGTTCTACGAGCAGTACTTC. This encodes CASSLRGRRFYEQYF.

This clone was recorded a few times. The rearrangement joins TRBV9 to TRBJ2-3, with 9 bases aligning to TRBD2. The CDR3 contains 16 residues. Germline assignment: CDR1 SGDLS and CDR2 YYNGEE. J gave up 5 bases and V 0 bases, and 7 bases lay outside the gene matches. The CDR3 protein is CASSVGLAGVGDTQYF. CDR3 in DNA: TGTGCCAGCAGCGTAGGCTTAGCGGGAGTCGGAGATACGCAGTATTTT.

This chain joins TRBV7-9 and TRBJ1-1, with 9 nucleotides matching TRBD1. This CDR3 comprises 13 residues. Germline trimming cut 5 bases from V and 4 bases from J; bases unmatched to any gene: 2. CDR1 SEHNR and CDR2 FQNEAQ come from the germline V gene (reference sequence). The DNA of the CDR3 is TGTGCCAGCAGCCAGACAGGGGGCACTGAAGCTTTCTTT. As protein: CASSQTGGTEAFF.

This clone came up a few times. The CDR3 is CASSQESGQRTYGYTF. In DNA, the CDR3 is TGCGCCAGCAGCCAGGAAAGCGGACAGAGAACTTATGGCTACACCTTC. The rearrangement links TRBV4-3 to TRBJ1-2; D might be TRBD1 (6 bases). In germline, CDR1 is LGHNA, CDR2 YSLEER. The CDR3 consists of 16 residues. Trimming removed 3 bases at V and 5 bases at J, with 19 bases between.

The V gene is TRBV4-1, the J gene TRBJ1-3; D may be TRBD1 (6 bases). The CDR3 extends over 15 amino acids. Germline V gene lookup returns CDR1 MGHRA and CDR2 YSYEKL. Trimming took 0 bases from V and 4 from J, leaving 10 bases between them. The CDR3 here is CASSQDTGTGNTIYF. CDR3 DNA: TGCGCCAGCAGCCAAGATACAGGGACAGGAAACACCATATATTTT.

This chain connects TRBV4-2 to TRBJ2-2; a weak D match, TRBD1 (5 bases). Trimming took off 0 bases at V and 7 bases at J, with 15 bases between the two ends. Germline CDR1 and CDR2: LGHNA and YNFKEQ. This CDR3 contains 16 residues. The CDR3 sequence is CASSQDRYLRGGELFF. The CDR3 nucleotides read TGTGCCAGCAGCCAAGATCGTTACTTAAGGGGCGGGGAGCTGTTTTTT.

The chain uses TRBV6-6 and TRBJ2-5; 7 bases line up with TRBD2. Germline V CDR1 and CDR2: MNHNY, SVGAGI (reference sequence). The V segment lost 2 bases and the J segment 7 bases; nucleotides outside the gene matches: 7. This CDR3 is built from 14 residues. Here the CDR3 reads CASSYTRDYGTQYF. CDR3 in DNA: TGTGCCAGCAGTTACACCAGGGACTATGGGACCCAGTACTTC.

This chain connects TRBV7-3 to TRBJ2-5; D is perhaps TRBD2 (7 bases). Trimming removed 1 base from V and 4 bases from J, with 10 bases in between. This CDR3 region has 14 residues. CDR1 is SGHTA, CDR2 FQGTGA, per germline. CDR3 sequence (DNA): TGTGCCAGCAGCTTAAAGGGAGGGGGAGAGACCCAGTACTTC. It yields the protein CASSLKGGGETQYF.

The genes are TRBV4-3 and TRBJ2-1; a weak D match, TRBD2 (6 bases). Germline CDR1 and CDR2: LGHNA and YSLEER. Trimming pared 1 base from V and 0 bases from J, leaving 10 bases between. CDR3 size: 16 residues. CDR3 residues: CASSQAGRGSYNEQFF. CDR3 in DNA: TGCGCCAGCAGCCAAGCAGGGCGGGGCTCCTACAATGAGCAGTTCTTC.